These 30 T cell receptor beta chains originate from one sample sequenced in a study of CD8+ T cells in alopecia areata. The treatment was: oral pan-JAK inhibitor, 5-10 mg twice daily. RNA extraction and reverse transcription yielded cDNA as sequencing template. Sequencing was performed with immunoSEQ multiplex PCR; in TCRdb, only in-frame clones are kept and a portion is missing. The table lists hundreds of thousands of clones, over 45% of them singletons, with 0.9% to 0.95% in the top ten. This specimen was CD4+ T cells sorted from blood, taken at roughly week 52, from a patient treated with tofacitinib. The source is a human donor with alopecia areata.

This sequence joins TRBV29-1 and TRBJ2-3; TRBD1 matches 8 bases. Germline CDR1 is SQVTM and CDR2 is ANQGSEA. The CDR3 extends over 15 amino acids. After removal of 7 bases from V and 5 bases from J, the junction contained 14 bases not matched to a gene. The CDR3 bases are TGCAGCGCTGCGTCTTGGGGGACAGGAATAGATACGCAGTATTTT. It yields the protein CSAASWGTGIDTQYF.

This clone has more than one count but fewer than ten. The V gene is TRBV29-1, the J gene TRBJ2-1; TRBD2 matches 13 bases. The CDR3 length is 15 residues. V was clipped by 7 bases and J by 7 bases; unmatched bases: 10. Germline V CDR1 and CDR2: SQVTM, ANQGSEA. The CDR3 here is CSGTRLAGGYNEQFF. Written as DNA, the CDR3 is TGCAGCGGGACCCGACTAGCGGGGGGCTATAATGAGCAGTTCTTC.

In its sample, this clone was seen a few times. CDR3 loop: CAWSVDRVDGELFF. CDR3 bases: TGTGCCTGGAGTGTCGACAGGGTGGACGGGGAGCTGTTTTTT. The chain carries TRBV30 and TRBJ2-2; 7 bases fit TRBD1. Germline-derived CDR1 and CDR2 are GTSNPN and SVGIG (reference sequence). CDR3 length: 14 amino acids. V was pared by 0 bases and J by 7 bases, with 5 bases of the junction left unmatched. Full variable domain (missing parts from reference TRBV30 and TRBJ2-2): SQTIHQWPATLVQPVGSPLSLECTVEGTSNPNLYWYRQAAGRGLQLLFYSVGIGQISSEVPQNLSASRPQDRQFILSSKKLLLSDSGFYLCAWSVDRVDGELFFGEGSRLTVL.

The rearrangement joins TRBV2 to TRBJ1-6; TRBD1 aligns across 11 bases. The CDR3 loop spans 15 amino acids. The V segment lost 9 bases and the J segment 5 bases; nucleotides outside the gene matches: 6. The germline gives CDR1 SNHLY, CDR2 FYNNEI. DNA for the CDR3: TGTGCCAGTAAGGACAGGGGGCGTGATAATTCACCCCTCCACTTT. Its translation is CASKDRGRDNSPLHF.

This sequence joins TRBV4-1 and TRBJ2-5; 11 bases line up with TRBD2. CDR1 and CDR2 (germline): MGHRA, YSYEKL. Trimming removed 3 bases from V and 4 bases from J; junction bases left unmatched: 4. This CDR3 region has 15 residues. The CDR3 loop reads CASSQTSGVRETQYF. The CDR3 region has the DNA TGCGCCAGCAGCCAGACTAGCGGGGTCCGAGAGACCCAGTACTTC.

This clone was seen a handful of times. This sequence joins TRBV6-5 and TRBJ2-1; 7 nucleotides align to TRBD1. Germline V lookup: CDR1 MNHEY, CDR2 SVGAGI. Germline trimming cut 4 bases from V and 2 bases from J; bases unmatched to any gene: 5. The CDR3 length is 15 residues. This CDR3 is CASSFRTGTYNEQFF. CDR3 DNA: TGTGCCAGCAGTTTTCGGACAGGTACCTACAATGAGCAGTTCTTC.

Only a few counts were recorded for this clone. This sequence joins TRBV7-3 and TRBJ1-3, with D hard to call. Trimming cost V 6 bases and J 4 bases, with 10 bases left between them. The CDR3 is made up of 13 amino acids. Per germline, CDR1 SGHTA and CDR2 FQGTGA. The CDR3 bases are TGTGCCAGCAGTCTCAGGTCCGGAAACACCATATATTTT. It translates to CASSLRSGNTIYF.

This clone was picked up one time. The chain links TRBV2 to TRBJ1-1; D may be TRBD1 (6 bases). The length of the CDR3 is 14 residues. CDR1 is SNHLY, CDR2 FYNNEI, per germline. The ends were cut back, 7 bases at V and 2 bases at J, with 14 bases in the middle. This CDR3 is CASKEDSYNTEAFF. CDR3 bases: TGTGCCAGCAAAGAGGACAGTTATAACACTGAAGCTTTCTTT.

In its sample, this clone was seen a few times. The CDR3 nucleotides are TGTGCCAGCAGCCGCGGACTAGCGGGGGTCACAGATACGCAGTATTTT. Translating gives CASSRGLAGVTDTQYF. V is TRBV5-6 and J is TRBJ2-3; TRBD2 agrees at 13 bases. In germline, CDR1 is SGHDT, CDR2 YYEEEE. J lost 2 bases, V lost 4 bases, and 4 bases had no gene match. The CDR3 covers 16 residues.

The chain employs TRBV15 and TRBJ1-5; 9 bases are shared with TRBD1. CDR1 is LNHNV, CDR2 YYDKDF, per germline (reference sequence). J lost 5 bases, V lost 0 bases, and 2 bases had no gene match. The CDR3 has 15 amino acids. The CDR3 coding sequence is TGTGCCACCAGCAGAGATGGACAGGGGTATCAGCCCCAGCATTTT. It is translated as CATSRDGQGYQPQHF.

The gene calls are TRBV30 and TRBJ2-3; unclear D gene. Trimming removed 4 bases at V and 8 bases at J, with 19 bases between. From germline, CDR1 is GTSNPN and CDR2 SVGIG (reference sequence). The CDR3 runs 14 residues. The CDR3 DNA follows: TGTGCCTGGATTCCCCCCACGACCGGGCGTACGCAGTATTTT. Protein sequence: CAWIPPTTGRTQYF.

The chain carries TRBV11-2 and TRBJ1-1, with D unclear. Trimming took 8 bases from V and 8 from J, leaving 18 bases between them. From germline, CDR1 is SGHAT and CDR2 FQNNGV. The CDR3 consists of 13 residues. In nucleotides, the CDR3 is TGTGCCAGCGGGTCGGTGATGCCGACAGAAGCTTTCTTT. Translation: CASGSVMPTEAFF.

DNA for the CDR3: TGTGCCATCAGTACAGGGGAGGTCGCCGGGGAGCTGTTTTTT. It yields the protein CAISTGEVAGELFF. The rearrangement uses TRBV10-3 and TRBJ2-2; weak D call: TRBD1 (7 bases). Germline lookup yields CDR1 ENHRY and CDR2 SYGVKD. This CDR3 comprises 14 residues. Trimming took 5 bases from V and 6 from J, leaving 13 bases between them.

In DNA, the CDR3 is TGTGCCAGCTCATTGACAGGGGGCGGTATTGGCAATGAGCAGTTCTTC. This translates into CASSLTGGGIGNEQFF. This chain links TRBV18 with TRBJ2-1, with 10 bases that match TRBD1. The CDR3 length is 16 residues. The germline V gene encodes CDR1 KGHSH and CDR2 LQKENI. V shed 5 bases, J shed 6 bases, and the junction held 10 bases outside the gene matches.

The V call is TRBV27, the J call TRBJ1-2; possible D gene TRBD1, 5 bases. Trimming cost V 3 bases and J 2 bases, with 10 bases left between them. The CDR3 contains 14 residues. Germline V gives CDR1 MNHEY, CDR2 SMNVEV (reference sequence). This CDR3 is CASSLGGVNYGYTF. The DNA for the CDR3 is TGTGCCAGCAGTTTGGGGGGGGTCAACTATGGCTACACCTTC.

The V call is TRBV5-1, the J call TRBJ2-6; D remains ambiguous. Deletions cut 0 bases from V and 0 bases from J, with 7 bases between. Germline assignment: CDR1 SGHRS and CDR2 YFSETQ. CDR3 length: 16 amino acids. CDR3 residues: CASSLGLLSGANVLTF. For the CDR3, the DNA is TGCGCCAGCAGCTTGGGACTTCTCTCTGGGGCCAACGTCCTGACTTTC.

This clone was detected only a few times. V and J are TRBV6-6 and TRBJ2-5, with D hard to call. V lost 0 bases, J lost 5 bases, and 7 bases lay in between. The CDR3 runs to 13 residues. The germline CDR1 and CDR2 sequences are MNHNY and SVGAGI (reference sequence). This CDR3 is CASSYSRRETQYF. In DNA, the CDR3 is TGTGCCAGCAGTTACTCGAGACGGGAGACCCAGTACTTC.

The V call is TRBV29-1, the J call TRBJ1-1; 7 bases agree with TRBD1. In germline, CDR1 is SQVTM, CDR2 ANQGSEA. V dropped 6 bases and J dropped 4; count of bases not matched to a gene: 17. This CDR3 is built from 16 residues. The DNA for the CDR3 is TGCAGCGTCGCCAGGGGGACAGCTTTGGGGGCCACTGAAGCTTTCTTT. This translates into CSVARGTALGATEAFF.

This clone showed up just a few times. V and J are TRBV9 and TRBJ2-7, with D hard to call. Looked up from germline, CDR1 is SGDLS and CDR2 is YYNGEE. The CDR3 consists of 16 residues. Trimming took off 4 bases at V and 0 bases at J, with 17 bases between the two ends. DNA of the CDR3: TGTGCCAGCAGCCCTGAAAACAGCCTGAGCTCCTACGAGCAGTACTTC. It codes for CASSPENSLSSYEQYF.

As DNA, the CDR3 is TGTGCCAGCAGCGATGTGGGGACAGGCTCCTACGAGCAGTACTTC. This encodes CASSDVGTGSYEQYF. The chain has TRBV5-6 and TRBJ2-7; the match to TRBD1 covers 8 bases. The V gene's germline CDR1 is SGHDT and CDR2 YYEEEE. J lost 0 bases, V lost 4 bases, and 6 bases had no gene match. The CDR3 spans 15 residues. The full variable domain, with the rest looked up from reference TRBV5-6 and TRBJ2-7, is DAGVTQSPTHLIKTRGQQVTLRCSPKSGHDTVSWYQQALGQGPQFIFQYYEEEERQRGNFPDRFSGHQFPNYSSELNVNALLLGDSALYLCASSDVGTGSYEQYFGPGTRLTVT.

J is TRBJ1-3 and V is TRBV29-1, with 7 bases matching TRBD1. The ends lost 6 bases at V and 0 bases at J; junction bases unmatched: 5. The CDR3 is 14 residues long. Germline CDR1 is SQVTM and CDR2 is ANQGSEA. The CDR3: CSVHSGGSGNTIYF. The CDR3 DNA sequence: TGCAGCGTCCACTCAGGGGGCTCTGGAAACACCATATATTTT.

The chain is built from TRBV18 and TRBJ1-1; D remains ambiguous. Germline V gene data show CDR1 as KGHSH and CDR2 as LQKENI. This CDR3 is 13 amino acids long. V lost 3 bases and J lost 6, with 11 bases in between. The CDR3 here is CASSPVQAPEAFF. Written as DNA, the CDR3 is TGTGCCAGCTCACCGGTCCAGGCCCCTGAAGCTTTCTTT.

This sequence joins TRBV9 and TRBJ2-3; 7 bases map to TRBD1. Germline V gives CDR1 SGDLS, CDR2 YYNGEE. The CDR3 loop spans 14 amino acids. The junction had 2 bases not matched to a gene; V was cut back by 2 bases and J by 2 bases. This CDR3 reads CASSVTGATDTQYF. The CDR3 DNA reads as TGTGCCAGCAGCGTTACAGGGGCCACAGATACGCAGTATTTT.

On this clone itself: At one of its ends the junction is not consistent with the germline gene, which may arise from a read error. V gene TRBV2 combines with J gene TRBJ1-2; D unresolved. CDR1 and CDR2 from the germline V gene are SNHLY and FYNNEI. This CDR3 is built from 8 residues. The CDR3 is CASSDEGF. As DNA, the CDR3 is TGTGCCAGCAGTGATGAAGGCTTC.

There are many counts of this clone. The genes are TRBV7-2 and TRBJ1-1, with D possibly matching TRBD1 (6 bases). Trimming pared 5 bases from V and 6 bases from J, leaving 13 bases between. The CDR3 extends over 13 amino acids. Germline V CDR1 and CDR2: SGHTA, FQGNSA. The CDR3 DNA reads TGTGCCAGCAGCCCCCGGACAGTCTCTGAAGCTTTCTTT. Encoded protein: CASSPRTVSEAFF.

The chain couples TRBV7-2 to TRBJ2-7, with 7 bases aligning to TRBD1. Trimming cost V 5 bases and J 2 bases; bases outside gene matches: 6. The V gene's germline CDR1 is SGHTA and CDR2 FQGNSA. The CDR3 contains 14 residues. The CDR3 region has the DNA TGTGCCAGCAGCCATGGGACAGCCGCCTACGAGCAGTACTTC. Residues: CASSHGTAAYEQYF.

CDR3 in amino acids: CSVASSGNGETQYF. CDR3 bases: TGCAGCGTTGCCTCGTCGGGGAACGGGGAGACCCAGTACTTC. The V call is TRBV29-1, the J call TRBJ2-5; TRBD2 might be the D (5 bases). The CDR3 is 14 residues long. V lost 4 bases, J lost 5 bases, and 17 bases lay in between. The germline gives CDR1 SQVTM, CDR2 ANQGSEA.

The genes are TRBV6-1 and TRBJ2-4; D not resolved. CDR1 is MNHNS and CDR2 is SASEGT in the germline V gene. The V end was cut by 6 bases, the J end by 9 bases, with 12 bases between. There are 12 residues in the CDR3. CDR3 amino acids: CASSSLGSIQYF. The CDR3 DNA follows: TGTGCCAGCAGCTCCCTGGGAAGCATTCAGTACTTC.

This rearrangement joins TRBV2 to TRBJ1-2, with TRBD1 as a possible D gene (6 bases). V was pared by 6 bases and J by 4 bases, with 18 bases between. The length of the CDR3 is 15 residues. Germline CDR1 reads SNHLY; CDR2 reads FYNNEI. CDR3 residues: CASSTQSGGLYGYTF. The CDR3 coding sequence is TGTGCCAGCAGCACGCAATCCGGGGGCCTCTATGGCTACACCTTC.

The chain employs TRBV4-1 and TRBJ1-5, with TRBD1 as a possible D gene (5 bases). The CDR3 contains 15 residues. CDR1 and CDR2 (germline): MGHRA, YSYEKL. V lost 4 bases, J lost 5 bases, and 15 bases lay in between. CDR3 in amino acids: CASSLTQGGDQPQHF. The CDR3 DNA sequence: TGCGCCAGCAGCCTTACTCAGGGCGGGGATCAGCCCCAGCATTTT.